These 10 T cell receptor beta chains were all obtained from the same sample, sequenced in a study of CD8+ T cells in alopecia areata. The authors extracted RNA and reverse transcribed it into cDNA as the sequencing template. Clones were sequenced by immunoSEQ multiplex PCR, and TCRdb holds only the in-frame ones, with some missing. The table records about 150,000 clones, approximately 65% of them present only once. The sequenced sample consisted of CD8+ T cells sorted from blood. These receptors all stem from a human donor in good health.

The chain has TRBV4-1 and TRBJ2-1; 7 bases are shared with TRBD2. The ends lost 1 base at V and 6 bases at J; junction bases unmatched: 9. The germline CDR1 and CDR2 sequences are MGHRA and YSYEKL. The CDR3 loop spans 16 amino acids. For the CDR3, the DNA is TGCGCCAGCAGCCAAGGGGTTGGGACTATGGGCAATGAGCAGTTCTTC. Its protein product is CASSQGVGTMGNEQFF.

V and J are TRBV13 and TRBJ2-5, with 9 nucleotides matching TRBD1. The DNA end is more similar to TRBJ2-7, so the J call may be wrong. CDR1 is PRHDT, CDR2 FYEKMQ, per germline (reference sequence). There are 18 residues in the CDR3. CDR3 residues: CASSEIVKTGTGIHEQYF. The CDR3 region has the DNA TGTGCCAGCAGCGAAATCGTAAAAACAGGGACAGGGATCCACGAGCAGTACTTC.

The V gene is TRBV9, the J gene TRBJ2-3; D unclear. The CDR3 is 15 amino acids. V was cut by 2 bases and J by 0 bases, with 10 bases left in between. The V gene's germline CDR1 is SGDLS and CDR2 YYNGEE. CDR3 DNA: TGTGCCAGCAGCGTCGGAACGACTAGCACAGATACGCAGTATTTT. Its translation is CASSVGTTSTDTQYF.

This clone came up once. The V call is TRBV7-8, the J call TRBJ2-5, with D unresolved. From germline, CDR1 is SGHVS and CDR2 FQNEAQ. This CDR3 comprises 15 residues. V was cut by 2 bases and J by 2 bases, with 12 bases left in between. CDR3 DNA sequence: TGTGCCAGCAGCTTATACAAACGCCAGCAAGAGACCCAGTACTTC. Its protein is CASSLYKRQQETQYF.

This chain uses TRBV29-1 with TRBJ2-2, with a weak D call TRBD2 (6 bases). Germline CDR1 SQVTM, CDR2 ANQGSEA. The CDR3 has 14 residues. Trimming pared 4 bases from V and 6 bases from J, leaving 15 bases between. CDR3 nucleotide sequence: TGCAGCGTTGGAGGAGGGGCAGACCCCGGGGAGCTGTTTTTT. This codes for CSVGGGADPGELFF.

The J gene is TRBJ2-2, the V gene TRBV29-1; D call uncertain. The CDR3 runs 12 residues. Germline lookup yields CDR1 SQVTM and CDR2 ANQGSEA. Trimming pared 0 bases from V and 7 bases from J, leaving 6 bases between. The CDR3 loop reads CSVEDRGGELFF. The CDR3 DNA reads as TGCAGCGTTGAAGATCGAGGCGGGGAGCTGTTTTTT.

V gene TRBV4-1 combines with J gene TRBJ2-3; no reliable D call. Trimming removed 4 bases at V and 7 bases at J, with 6 bases between. CDR1 is MGHRA and CDR2 is YSYEKL in the germline V gene. The CDR3 consists of 11 residues. The CDR3 sequence: CASSRGNTQYF. DNA for the CDR3: TGCGCCAGCAGCCGTGGGAATACGCAGTATTTT.

The chain employs TRBV5-6 and TRBJ1-2; D remains ambiguous. Trimming cost V 1 base and J 3 bases, with 10 bases left between them. This CDR3 is 14 amino acids long. CDR1 SGHDT and CDR2 YYEEEE come from the germline V gene. CDR3 in amino acids: CASSLSAADYGYTF. CDR3 bases: TGTGCCAGCAGCTTGTCCGCCGCTGACTATGGCTACACCTTC. Based on the CDR3 plus reference TRBV5-6 and TRBJ1-2, the full variable domain is DAGVTQSPTHLIKTRGQQVTLRCSPKSGHDTVSWYQQALGQGPQFIFQYYEEEERQRGNFPDRFSGHQFPNYSSELNVNALLLGDSALYLCASSLSAADYGYTFGSGTRLTVV.

The chain links TRBV29-1 to TRBJ2-7; 7 bases match TRBD1. After removal of 6 bases from V and 2 bases from J, the junction contained 7 bases not matched to a gene. The V gene's germline CDR1 is SQVTM and CDR2 ANQGSEA. CDR3 length: 13 amino acids. The CDR3 is CSVHTGDAYEQYF. In DNA, the CDR3 is TGCAGCGTCCACACAGGGGATGCCTACGAGCAGTACTTC.

The gene calls are TRBV11-2 and TRBJ2-2; unclear D gene. The CDR3 is 13 residues long. The ends were cut back, 4 bases at V and 3 bases at J, with 6 bases in the middle. Per the germline V gene, CDR1 is SGHAT and CDR2 is FQNNGV. CDR3 DNA: TGTGCCAGCAGCTCAACATACACCGGGGAGCTGTTTTTT. Amino acid sequence: CASSSTYTGELFF.